The clone carrying this T cell receptor (beta chain) was seen repeatedly, ten times or more. The TCRbeta library was prepared with unique molecular identifiers. TCRdb re-analysed the PCR reads in MiXCR, keeping a single row per CDR3 protein. In the table there are some 240,000 distinct CDR3 sequences, about 12% of which are singletons. The data originate from a study of T-cell reconstitution after alpha-beta-depleted transplantation in children. The V end was cut by 0 bases, the J end by 10 bases, with 11 bases between. The germline V gene encodes CDR1 SGHRS and CDR2 YFSETQ. This CDR3 comprises 13 residues.

The specimen was PBMCs from the stem cell graft donor, collected from the stem cell graft. The V call is TRBV5-1, the J call TRBJ2-1, with D possibly being TRBD1 (6 bases). The receptor's source is a human donor who donated a stem cell graft to a child with acute lymphoblastic leukemia. CDR3 DNA: TGCGCCAGCAGCTTGGTGGGGGCGCCGGAGCAGTTCTTC. Protein: CASSLVGAPEQFF.